These 11 T cell receptor beta chains share one sample of origin, sequenced in a study of blood T cell repertoires in COVID-19. This table comes from immunoSEQ multiplex PCR, and its TCRdb copy is limited to in-frame clones, with some not included. This sample has about 59,000 clones, with 91% found just once. Material: peripheral blood. All receptors come from a human donor in a cohort sampled during active COVID-19.

This clone is a singleton in its sample. The chain employs TRBV9 and TRBJ2-2; 7 bases match TRBD2. CDR1 and CDR2 from the germline V gene are SGDLS and YYNGEE. Unmatched junction bases numbered 2, after V lost 3 bases and J lost 0 bases. The CDR3 consists of 15 residues. DNA of the CDR3: TGTGCCAGCAGCGGGACTAGAACGAACACCGGGGAGCTGTTTTTT. Encoded protein: CASSGTRTNTGELFF. The full variable domain, in which reference TRBV9 and TRBJ2-2 provide the parts outside the CDR3, is DSGVTQTPKHLITATGQRVTLRCSPRSGDLSVYWYQQSLDQGLQFLIQYYNGEERAKGNILERFSAQQFPDLHSELNLSSLELGDSALYFCASSGTRTNTGELFFGEGSRLTVL.

The chain recombines TRBV7-4 with TRBJ2-7, with TRBD1 as a possible D gene (5 bases). The CDR3 is 10 residues long. V was pared by 2 bases and J by 11 bases, with 7 bases between. Germline assignment: CDR1 SGHVT and CDR2 SQSDAQ. The CDR3 sequence is CASSLIREYF. The CDR3, as DNA: TGTGCCAGCAGCTTAATCAGGGAGTACTTC.

CDR3 nucleotide sequence: TGCGCCAGCAGCTTGGCCGTTTCGGGAGTCACCGGGGAGCTGTTTTTT. Protein sequence: CASSLAVSGVTGELFF. The chain employs TRBV5-1 and TRBJ2-2; D might be TRBD2 (6 bases). The V gene's germline CDR1 is SGHRS and CDR2 YFSETQ. This CDR3 contains 16 residues. Trimming took off 0 bases at V and 4 bases at J, with 13 bases between the two ends.

This chain uses TRBV4-3 with TRBJ2-3; TRBD1 matches 8 bases. CDR1 LGHNA and CDR2 YSLEER come from the germline V gene. Unmatched junction bases numbered 15, after V lost 1 base and J lost 3 bases. This CDR3 spans 19 amino acids. The CDR3 loop reads CASSQVRPLDREVTDTQYF. CDR3 DNA: TGCGCCAGCAGCCAAGTTCGCCCCCTGGACAGGGAAGTAACAGATACGCAGTATTTT.

The CDR3 is CASSFGQVIQETQYF. Here the CDR3 DNA reads TGTGCCAGCAGCTTTGGACAGGTGATCCAAGAGACCCAGTACTTC. The chain joins TRBV5-4 to TRBJ2-5; the match to TRBD1 covers 7 bases. Per the germline V gene, CDR1 is SGHNT and CDR2 is YYREEE (reference sequence). The CDR3 length is 15 residues. V shed 2 bases, J shed 1 base, and the junction held 5 bases outside the gene matches.

The V and J genes are TRBV24-1 and TRBJ2-3; 9 nucleotides line up with TRBD2. The CDR3 is made up of 19 amino acids. The V gene's germline CDR1 is KGHDR and CDR2 SFDVKD. The V and J ends lost 2 bases and 0 bases, in that order; junction bases with no gene match: 11. The CDR3 sequence is CATSDWRLAVPSSTDTQYF. CDR3 sequence (DNA): TGTGCCACCAGTGATTGGAGACTAGCGGTACCATCTAGCACAGATACGCAGTATTTT.

The sample holds a few counts of this clone. V and J are TRBV5-1 and TRBJ1-6; 8 nucleotides agree with TRBD1. Germline CDR1 SGHRS, CDR2 YFSETQ. This CDR3 is built from 15 residues. Unmatched junction bases numbered 11, after V lost 4 bases and J lost 11 bases. The CDR3 DNA is TGCGCCAGCAGCCCTAGGACAGGGTCCTTCCCACCCCTCCACTTT. This translates into CASSPRTGSFPPLHF.

The chain employs TRBV6-5 and TRBJ1-1, with 7 bases matching TRBD1. This CDR3 has 13 residues. Unmatched junction bases numbered 9, after V lost 3 bases and J lost 11 bases. Per the germline V gene, CDR1 is MNHEY and CDR2 is SVGAGI. CDR3 bases: TGTGCCAGCAGTTATAGCGAGGGGGCTGCCGCTTTCTTT. It translates to CASSYSEGAAAFF.

The CDR3 region has the DNA TGTGCCAGCAGCGTAGGAGAGGGTTTACGCTATAATTCACCCCTCCACTTT. It specifies CASSVGEGLRYNSPLHF. The V and J genes are TRBV9 and TRBJ1-6, with D uncertain. V gave up 0 bases and J gave up 3 bases, with 13 bases separating them. The CDR3 runs to 17 residues. Germline values: CDR1 SGDLS, CDR2 YYNGEE.

The rearrangement links TRBV6-6 to TRBJ1-2, with 7 bases identical to TRBD1. Germline CDR1 reads MNHNY; CDR2 reads SVGAGI (reference sequence). With 7 bases clipped from V and 4 bases from J, the junction kept 6 bases outside the gene matches. The CDR3 has 13 residues. The CDR3 nucleotides read TGTGCCAGCATGAGACAGGGAGGCTATGGCTACACCTTC. Its protein product is CASMRQGGYGYTF.

The CDR3 loop reads CASSLMTGSGYTF. The DNA of the CDR3 is TGTGCCAGCAGCCTGATGACAGGGTCCGGCTACACCTTC. The genes are TRBV3-1 (or the pseudogene TRBV3-2) and TRBJ1-2, with 7 bases fitting TRBD1. CDR1 and CDR2 from the germline V gene are LGHDT and YNNKEL (reference sequence). The junction had 7 bases not matched to a gene; V was cut back by 4 bases and J by 8 bases. The CDR3 length is 13 residues.